Detailed here is one T cell receptor (beta chain). CDR1 and CDR2 (germline): KGHSH, LQKENI. This CDR3 is built from 18 residues. The J segment lost 5 bases and the V segment lost 1 base, leaving 9 bases of the junction unmatched. Some clones are missing from TCRdb's copy, which holds only in-frame ones; the method was immunoSEQ multiplex PCR. The table lists under 40,000 clones, about 86% of them singletons. This sample is drawn from a study of control samples from healthy donors and cancer patients. Source material: PBMCs. This receptor was taken from a woman in her sixties or seventies with lung cancer. The genes are TRBV18 and TRBJ2-1; 12 bases line up with TRBD1. The CDR3 here is CASSPRAPGQGAHNEQFF. The CDR3 DNA sequence: TGTGCCAGCTCACCACGAGCCCCGGGACAGGGGGCCCACAATGAGCAGTTCTTC.